This TCR beta chain came from a study of response to subunit inactivated influenza vaccine. This clonotype was picked up many times. Germline CDR1 is LNHNV and CDR2 is YYDKDF (reference sequence). CDR3 length equals 12 residues. V lost 3 bases and J lost 2, with 4 bases in between. TCRdb reanalysed the RT-PCR reads using MiXCR and keeps one entry per CDR3 protein. The sample consists of 250,000 to 350,000 distinct CDR3 sequences, approximately 23% of them appearing once. The TCR sequence derives from a man between 50 and 69 years old who received an inactivated influenza vaccine. The source was PBMCs from blood, collected about 19 months after vaccination. The chain carries TRBV15 and TRBJ1-1, with D unresolved. CDR3 bases: TGTGCCACCAGCAGCTTAAACACTGAAGCTTTCTTT. It encodes CATSSLNTEAFF.